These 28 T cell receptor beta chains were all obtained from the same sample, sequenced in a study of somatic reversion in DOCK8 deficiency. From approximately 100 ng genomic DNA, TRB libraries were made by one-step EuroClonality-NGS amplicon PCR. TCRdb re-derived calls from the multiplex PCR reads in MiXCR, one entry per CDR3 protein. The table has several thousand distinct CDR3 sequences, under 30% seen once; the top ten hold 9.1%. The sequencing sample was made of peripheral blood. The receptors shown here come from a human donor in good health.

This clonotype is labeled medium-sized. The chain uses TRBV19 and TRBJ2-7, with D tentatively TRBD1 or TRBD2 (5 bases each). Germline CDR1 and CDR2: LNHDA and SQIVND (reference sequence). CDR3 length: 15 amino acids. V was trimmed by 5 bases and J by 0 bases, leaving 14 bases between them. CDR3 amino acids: CASSPGTSSSYEQYF. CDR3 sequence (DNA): TGTGCCAGTAGTCCCGGGACGTCTAGCTCCTACGAGCAGTACTTC.

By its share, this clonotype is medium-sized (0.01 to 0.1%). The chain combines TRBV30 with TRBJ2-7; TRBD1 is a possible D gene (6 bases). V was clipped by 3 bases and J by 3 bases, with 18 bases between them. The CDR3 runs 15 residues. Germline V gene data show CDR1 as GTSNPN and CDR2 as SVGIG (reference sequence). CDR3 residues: CAWSERQEAGYEQYF. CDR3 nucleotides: TGTGCCTGGAGCGAGAGACAGGAGGCAGGCTACGAGCAGTACTTC. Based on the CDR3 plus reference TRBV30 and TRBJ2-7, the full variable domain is SQTIHQWPATLVQPVGSPLSLECTVEGTSNPNLYWYRQAAGRGLQLLFYSVGIGQISSEVPQNLSASRPQDRQFILSSKKLLLSDSGFYLCAWSERQEAGYEQYFGPGTRLTVT.

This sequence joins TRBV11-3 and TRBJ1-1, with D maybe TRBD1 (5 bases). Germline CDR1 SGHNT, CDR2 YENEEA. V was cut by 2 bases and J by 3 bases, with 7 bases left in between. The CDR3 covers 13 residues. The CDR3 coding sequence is TGTGCCAGCAGCTTACAGGGAGACACTGAAGCTTTCTTT. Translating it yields CASSLQGDTEAFF.

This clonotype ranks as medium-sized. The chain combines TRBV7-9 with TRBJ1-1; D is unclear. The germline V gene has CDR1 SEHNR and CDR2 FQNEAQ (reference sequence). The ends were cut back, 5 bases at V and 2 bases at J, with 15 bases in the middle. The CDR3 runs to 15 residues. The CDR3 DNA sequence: TGTGCCAGCAGCCACCCCGAGGGAGATAACACTGAAGCTTTCTTT. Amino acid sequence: CASSHPEGDNTEAFF.

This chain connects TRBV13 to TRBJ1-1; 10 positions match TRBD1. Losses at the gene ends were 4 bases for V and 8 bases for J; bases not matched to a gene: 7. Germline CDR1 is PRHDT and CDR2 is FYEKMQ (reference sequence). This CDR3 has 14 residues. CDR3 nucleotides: TGTGCCAGCAGCTCGGGACAGGGGCTAACCGAAGCTTTCTTT. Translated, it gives CASSSGQGLTEAFF.

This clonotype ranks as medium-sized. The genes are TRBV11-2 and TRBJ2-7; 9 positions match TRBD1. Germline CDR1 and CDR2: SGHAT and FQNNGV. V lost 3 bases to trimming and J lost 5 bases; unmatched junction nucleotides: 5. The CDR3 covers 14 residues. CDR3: CASSFRTGANEQYF. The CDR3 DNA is TGTGCCAGCAGCTTTAGGACAGGGGCCAACGAGCAGTACTTC.

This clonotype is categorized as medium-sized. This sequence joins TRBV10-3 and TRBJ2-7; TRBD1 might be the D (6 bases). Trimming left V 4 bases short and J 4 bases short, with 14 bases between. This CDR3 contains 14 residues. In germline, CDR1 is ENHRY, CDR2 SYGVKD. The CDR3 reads CAISVEQGRYEQYF. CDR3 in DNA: TGTGCCATCAGTGTCGAACAGGGAAGGTACGAGCAGTACTTC.

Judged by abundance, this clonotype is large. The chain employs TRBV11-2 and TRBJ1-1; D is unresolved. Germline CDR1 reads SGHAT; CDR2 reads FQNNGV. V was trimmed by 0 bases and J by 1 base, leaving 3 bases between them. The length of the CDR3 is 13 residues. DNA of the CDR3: TGTGCCAGCAGCTTAGACACGAACACTGAAGCTTTCTTT. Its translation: CASSLDTNTEAFF.

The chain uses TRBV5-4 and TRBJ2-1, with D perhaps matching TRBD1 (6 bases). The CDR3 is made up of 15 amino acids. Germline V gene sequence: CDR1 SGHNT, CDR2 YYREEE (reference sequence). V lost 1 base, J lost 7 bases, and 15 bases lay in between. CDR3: CASSLPGVTLNEQFF. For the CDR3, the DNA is TGTGCCAGCAGCTTGCCAGGGGTTACGTTGAATGAGCAGTTCTTC.

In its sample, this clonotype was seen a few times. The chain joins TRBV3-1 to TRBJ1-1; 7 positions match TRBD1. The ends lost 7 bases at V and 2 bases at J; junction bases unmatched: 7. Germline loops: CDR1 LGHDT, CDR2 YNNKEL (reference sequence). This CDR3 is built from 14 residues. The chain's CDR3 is CASKKTGANTEAFF. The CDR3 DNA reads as TGTGCCAGCAAAAAAACAGGGGCAAACACTGAAGCTTTCTTT.

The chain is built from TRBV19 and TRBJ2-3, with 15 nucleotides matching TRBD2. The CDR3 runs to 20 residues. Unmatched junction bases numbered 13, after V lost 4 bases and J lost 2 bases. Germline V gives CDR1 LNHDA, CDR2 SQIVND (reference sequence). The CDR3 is CASSKTGTSGGQLNTDTQYF. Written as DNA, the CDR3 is TGTGCCAGTAGTAAAACCGGGACTAGCGGGGGGCAACTAAACACAGATACGCAGTATTTT.

This chain's CDR3 is CASSYSTENYGYTF. The CDR3 DNA is TGTGCCAGCAGTTACTCGACAGAAAACTATGGCTACACCTTC. V gene TRBV6-5 combines with J gene TRBJ1-2, with TRBD1 as a possible D gene (5 bases). Trimming removed 0 bases at V and 2 bases at J, with 7 bases between. Per germline, CDR1 MNHEY and CDR2 SVGAGI. CDR3 length: 14 amino acids.

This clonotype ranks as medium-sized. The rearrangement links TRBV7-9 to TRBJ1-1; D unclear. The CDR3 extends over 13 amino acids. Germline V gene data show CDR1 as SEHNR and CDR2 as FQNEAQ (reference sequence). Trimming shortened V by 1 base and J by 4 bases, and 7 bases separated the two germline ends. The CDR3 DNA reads TGTGCCAGCAGCTTAGATCGCGTCACTGAAGCTTTCTTT. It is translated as CASSLDRVTEAFF.

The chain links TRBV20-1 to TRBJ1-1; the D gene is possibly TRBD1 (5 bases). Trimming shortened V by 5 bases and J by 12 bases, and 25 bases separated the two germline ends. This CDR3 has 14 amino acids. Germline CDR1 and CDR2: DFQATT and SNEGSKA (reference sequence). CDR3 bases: TGCAGTGCTCTCCGTGAGGGCGGGCCCGGGGGATCTTTCTTT. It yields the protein CSALREGGPGGSFF.

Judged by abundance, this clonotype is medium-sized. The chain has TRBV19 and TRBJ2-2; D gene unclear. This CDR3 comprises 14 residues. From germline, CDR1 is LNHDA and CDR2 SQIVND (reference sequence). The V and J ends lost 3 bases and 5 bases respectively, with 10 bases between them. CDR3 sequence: CASSIGPQTGELFF. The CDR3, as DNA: TGTGCCAGTAGTATTGGGCCACAGACCGGGGAGCTGTTTTTT.

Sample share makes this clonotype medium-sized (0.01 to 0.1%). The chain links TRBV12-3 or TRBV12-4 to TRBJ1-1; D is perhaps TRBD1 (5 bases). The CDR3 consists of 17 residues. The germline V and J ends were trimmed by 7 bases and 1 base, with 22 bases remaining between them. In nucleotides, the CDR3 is TGTGCCAGCACCCAATCTCAGACAGCCCCCTCGAACACTGAAGCTTTCTTT. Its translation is CASTQSQTAPSNTEAFF.

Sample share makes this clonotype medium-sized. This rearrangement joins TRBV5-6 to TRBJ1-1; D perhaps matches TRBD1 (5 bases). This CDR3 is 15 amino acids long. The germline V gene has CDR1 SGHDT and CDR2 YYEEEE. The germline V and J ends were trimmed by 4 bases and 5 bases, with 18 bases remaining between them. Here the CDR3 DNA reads TGTGCCAGCAGCACCCCCGGGGCAGGAGAAACTGAAGCTTTCTTT. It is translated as CASSTPGAGETEAFF.

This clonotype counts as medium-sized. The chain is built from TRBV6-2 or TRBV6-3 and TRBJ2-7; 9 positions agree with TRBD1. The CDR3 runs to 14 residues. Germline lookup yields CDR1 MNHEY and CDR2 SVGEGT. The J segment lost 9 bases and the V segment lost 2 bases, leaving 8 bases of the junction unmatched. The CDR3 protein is CASSYPDYRGRQYF. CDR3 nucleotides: TGTGCCAGCAGTTACCCGGACTACAGGGGGCGGCAGTACTTC.

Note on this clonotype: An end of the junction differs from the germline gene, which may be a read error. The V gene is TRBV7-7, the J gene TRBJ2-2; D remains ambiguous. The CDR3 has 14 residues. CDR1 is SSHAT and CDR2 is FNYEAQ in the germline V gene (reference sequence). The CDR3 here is CASSLNSYTGELFF. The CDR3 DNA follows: TGTGCTAGCAGCTTAAACTCCTACACCGGGGAGCTGTTTTTT.

In nucleotides, the CDR3 is TGTGCCAGCAGTTCCACCCCCAGGGGCCTCTATGGCTACACCTTC. This encodes CASSSTPRGLYGYTF. The chain employs TRBV12-3 or TRBV12-4 and TRBJ1-2; D is possibly TRBD1 (6 bases). The CDR3 contains 15 residues. V lost 4 bases and J lost 4, with 16 bases in between.

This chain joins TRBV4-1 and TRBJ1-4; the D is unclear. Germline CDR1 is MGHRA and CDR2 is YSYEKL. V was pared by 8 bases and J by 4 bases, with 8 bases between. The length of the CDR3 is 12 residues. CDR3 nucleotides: TGCGCCAGCGGCGGGATTAATGAAAAACTGTTTTTT. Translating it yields CASGGINEKLFF.

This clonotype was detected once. The CDR3 spells CASRPGYTEAFF. The DNA for the CDR3 is TGTGCCAGCAGGCCAGGGTACACTGAAGCTTTCTTT. The chain links TRBV2 to TRBJ1-1; tentative D call: TRBD1 (5 bases). Germline values: CDR1 SNHLY, CDR2 FYNNEI. The CDR3 has 12 residues. V was shortened by 6 bases and J by 3 bases, with 8 bases between the two germline ends.

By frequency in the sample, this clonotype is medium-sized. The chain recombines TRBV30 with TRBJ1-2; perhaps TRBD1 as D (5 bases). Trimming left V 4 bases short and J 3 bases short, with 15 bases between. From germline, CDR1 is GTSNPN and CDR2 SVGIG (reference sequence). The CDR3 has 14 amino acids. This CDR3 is CAWIRRGRDYGYTF. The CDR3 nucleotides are TGTGCCTGGATTCGACGGGGACGGGACTATGGCTACACCTTC.

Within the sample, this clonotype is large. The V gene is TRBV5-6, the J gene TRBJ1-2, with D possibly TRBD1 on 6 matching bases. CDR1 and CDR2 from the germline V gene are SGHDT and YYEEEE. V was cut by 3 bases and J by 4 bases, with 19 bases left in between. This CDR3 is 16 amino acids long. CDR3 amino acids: CASSSLDRPPLYGYTF. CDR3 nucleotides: TGTGCCAGCAGCTCCCTAGACAGGCCGCCTCTCTATGGCTACACCTTC.

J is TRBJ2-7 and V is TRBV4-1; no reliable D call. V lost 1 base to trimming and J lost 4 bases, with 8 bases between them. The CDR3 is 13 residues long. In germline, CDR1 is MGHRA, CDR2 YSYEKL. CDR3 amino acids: CASSQGRDYEQYF. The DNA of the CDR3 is TGCGCCAGCAGCCAAGGTCGAGATTACGAGCAGTACTTC.

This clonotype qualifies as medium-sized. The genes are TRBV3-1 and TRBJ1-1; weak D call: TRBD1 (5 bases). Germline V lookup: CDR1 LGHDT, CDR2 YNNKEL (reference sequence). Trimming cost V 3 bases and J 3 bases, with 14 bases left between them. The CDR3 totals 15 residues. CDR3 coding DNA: TGTGCCAGCAGCCATAATCCTCAGGGTTACACTGAAGCTTTCTTT. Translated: CASSHNPQGYTEAFF.

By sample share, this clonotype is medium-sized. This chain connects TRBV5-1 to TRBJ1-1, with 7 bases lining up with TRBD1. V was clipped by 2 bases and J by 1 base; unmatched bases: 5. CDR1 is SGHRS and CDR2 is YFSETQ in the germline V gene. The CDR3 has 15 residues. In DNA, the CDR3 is TGCGCCAGCAGCTTACAGGGGAGTGGGAACACTGAAGCTTTCTTT. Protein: CASSLQGSGNTEAFF.

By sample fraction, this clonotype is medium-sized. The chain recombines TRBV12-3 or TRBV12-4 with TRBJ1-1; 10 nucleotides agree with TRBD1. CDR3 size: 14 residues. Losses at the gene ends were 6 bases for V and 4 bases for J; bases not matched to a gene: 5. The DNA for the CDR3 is TGTGCCAGCAGGCGGACAGGGGGTATCACTGAAGCTTTCTTT. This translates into CASRRTGGITEAFF.